The next 15 T cell receptor beta chains were all read from a single sample in a study of CD8+CD57+ T cells in acquired aplastic anemia. The template for TCR beta VDJ and CDR3 sequence profiling was genomic DNA. One entry per CDR3 protein, called by TCRdb with MiXCR from the reads. The data hold approximately 190,000 distinct CDR3 sequences, with less than 60% observed a single time. Patients who underwent sequencing had shown CD8+CD57+ cell expansion by flow cytometry. Sequencing was done on a sample of sorted CD4+, CD8+, or CD8+CD57+ T cells (not recorded which) from PBMCs. The receptors were gathered from a human donor with aplastic anemia.

In this sample, this clonotype turned up a few times. V is TRBV7-9 and J is TRBJ2-2; D perhaps matches TRBD1 (5 bases). Per the germline V gene, CDR1 is SEHNR and CDR2 is FQNEAQ (reference sequence). Trimming stripped 5 bases from V and 4 bases from J, with 11 bases between. This CDR3 is built from 14 residues. The DNA of the CDR3 is TGTGCCAGCAGCGCAGGGTTGGGCACCGGGGAGCTGTTTTTT. Protein product: CASSAGLGTGELFF.

This clonotype has ten or more counts. The rearrangement joins TRBV5-1 to TRBJ2-3, with a possible D match to TRBD2 (6 bases). Germline CDR1 reads SGHRS; CDR2 reads YFSETQ. The CDR3 is 15 residues long. Trimming took off 0 bases at V and 10 bases at J, with 18 bases between the two ends. CDR3 region: CASSLGAASAIAQYF. In DNA form, the CDR3 reads TGCGCCAGCAGCTTGGGGGCGGCTAGCGCCATTGCGCAGTATTTT. Variable domain in full (rest from reference TRBV5-1 and TRBJ2-3): KAGVTQTPRYLIKTRGQQVTLSCSPISGHRSVSWYQQTPGQGLQFLFEYFSETQRNKGNFPGRFSGRQFSNSRSEMNVSTLELGDSALYLCASSLGAASAIAQYFGPGTRLTVL.

The rearrangement joins TRBV2 to TRBJ2-7, with 9 bases fitting TRBD1. J lost 0 bases, V lost 10 bases, and 7 bases had no gene match. The germline V gene has CDR1 SNHLY and CDR2 FYNNEI. This CDR3 comprises 14 residues. CDR3 DNA: TGTGCCACTGGGGAGACAGGGGGCTCCTACGAGCAGTACTTC. Amino acid sequence: CATGETGGSYEQYF.

In DNA, the CDR3 is TGTGCCAGCAGCCCCTCACAGGGAGTTGGCTACGAGCAGTACTTC. The encoded protein is CASSPSQGVGYEQYF. The chain has TRBV11-2 and TRBJ2-7, with a weak D call TRBD1 (6 bases). Germline V gene lookup returns CDR1 SGHAT and CDR2 FQNNGV. V was clipped by 5 bases and J by 3 bases, with 17 bases between them. This CDR3 is built from 15 residues.

This clonotype was seen more than once but under ten times. The chain carries TRBV25-1 and TRBJ1-4; perhaps TRBD1 as D (5 bases). From germline, CDR1 is MGHDK and CDR2 SYGVNS. V lost 10 bases to trimming and J lost 8 bases, with 17 bases between them. The CDR3 spans 13 residues. The CDR3 is CATRDPQGEKLFF. CDR3 sequence (DNA): TGTGCCACCCGGGACCCACAAGGGGAAAAACTGTTTTTT.

The CDR3 DNA sequence: TGCAGCGTTGATCCTCCTATTGGGGCTTCCCACTATGGCTACACCTTC. Its protein product is CSVDPPIGASHYGYTF. The genes are TRBV29-1 and TRBJ1-2, with a possible D match to TRBD1 (5 bases). V was clipped by 3 bases and J by 3 bases, with 20 bases between them. The CDR3 is 16 residues long. Germline V gene data show CDR1 as SQVTM and CDR2 as ANQGSEA.

V is TRBV19 and J is TRBJ2-3; the D gene is possibly TRBD2 (6 bases). The CDR3 is 15 residues long. The V and J ends lost 5 bases and 4 bases respectively, with 16 bases between them. The germline V gene has CDR1 LNHDA and CDR2 SQIVND (reference sequence). In DNA, the CDR3 is TGTGCCAGTAGTGGGCGGCTAGCGATGGCAGATACGCAGTATTTT. Translating it yields CASSGRLAMADTQYF.

This clonotype occurred once. This sequence joins TRBV7-2 and TRBJ2-7; D gene ambiguous. Trimming removed 3 bases at V and 3 bases at J, with 9 bases between. This CDR3 has 13 residues. Germline CDR1 SGHTA, CDR2 FQGNSA. CDR3 DNA sequence: TGTGCCAGCAGCTTGGATAGGCACTACGAGCAGTACTTC. This translates into CASSLDRHYEQYF.

V gene TRBV19 combines with J gene TRBJ2-7; no clear D. Germline V lookup: CDR1 LNHDA, CDR2 SQIVND (reference sequence). Trimming removed 1 base at V and 5 bases at J, with 3 bases between. This CDR3 spans 11 amino acids. This CDR3 reads CASSIANEQYF. CDR3 nucleotides: TGTGCCAGTAGTATAGCCAACGAGCAGTACTTC.

The genes are TRBV29-1 and TRBJ2-7, with 9 bases fitting TRBD2. CDR1 and CDR2 (germline): SQVTM, ANQGSEA. The CDR3 sequence is 13 residues long. After removal of 8 bases from V and 4 bases from J, the junction contained 9 bases not matched to a gene. CDR3 loop: CSLWTSESYEQYF. CDR3 nucleotides: TGCAGCTTATGGACTAGCGAGTCGTACGAGCAGTACTTC.

This clonotype was observed at least ten times. V gene TRBV20-1 combines with J gene TRBJ2-7; TRBD1 agrees at 11 bases. The junction had 5 bases not matched to a gene; V was cut back by 6 bases and J by 4 bases. Germline V gene sequence: CDR1 DFQATT, CDR2 SNEGSKA (reference sequence). This CDR3 has 13 amino acids. CDR3 DNA: TGCAGTGCCCCCGGGACAGGGGGTTACGAGCAGTACTTC. It yields the protein CSAPGTGGYEQYF.

The sample holds many counts of this clonotype. The CDR3 DNA sequence: TGTGCCAGCAGCCAAGCTCTAGCGGGTTCGGAGACCCAGTACTTC. The encoded protein is CASSQALAGSETQYF. The chain links TRBV14 to TRBJ2-5; TRBD2 aligns across 8 bases. The V gene end was trimmed by 1 base and the J gene end by 5 bases; junction bases not matched to a gene: 6. In germline, CDR1 is SGHDN, CDR2 FVKESK. There are 15 residues in the CDR3.

The chain has TRBV7-2 and TRBJ2-7, with D perhaps TRBD2 (6 bases). V was pared by 6 bases and J by 0 bases, with 15 bases between. The CDR3 runs 15 residues. The germline V gene has CDR1 SGHTA and CDR2 FQGNSA. DNA of the CDR3: TGTGCCAGCAGATTGGGACTGATGAGCTCCTACGAGCAGTACTTC. Translation gives CASRLGLMSSYEQYF.

The CDR3 is CASRYQGTGANVLTF. The CDR3 region has the DNA TGTGCCAGCAGATATCAGGGTACTGGGGCCAACGTCCTGACTTTC. The chain combines TRBV2 with TRBJ2-6, with D possibly being TRBD1 (5 bases). Trimming shortened V by 6 bases and J by 2 bases, and 11 bases separated the two germline ends. CDR1 and CDR2 from the germline V gene are SNHLY and FYNNEI. This CDR3 has 15 residues.

This clonotype was counted only a few times. The gene calls are TRBV11-3 and TRBJ2-3, with 9 bases identical to TRBD2. This CDR3 contains 15 residues. CDR1 is SGHNT and CDR2 is YENEEA in the germline V gene. The trim removed 5 bases at V and 3 bases at J, leaving 6 bases unmatched. The CDR3 DNA reads as TGTGCCAGCAGCCCCCTTAGCGGGAGAACAGATACGCAGTATTTT. Translating gives CASSPLSGRTDTQYF.